This is a list of T cell receptor beta chains from one sample in a study of Graves' ophthalmopathy and Graves' hyperthyroidism. Each CDR3 protein is one row after TCRdb ran MiXCR on the multiplex PCR reads. Of roughly 380,000 distinct CDR3 sequences in the sample, 15% to 19% were seen once. Sequenced: peripheral blood. All receptors derive from a woman between 18 and 30 years old with stable Graves' hyperthyroidism. CDR3s include the opening cysteine and the closing phenylalanine or tryptophan. A D gene is named only where the DNA matches it firmly. Where a row states a size, it is once, few, many or the class of an expanded clone; other rows omit it.

abundance: many
d_gene: NA
j_gene: TRBJ2-7
v_gene: TRBV5-1
CDR3nt: TGCGCCAGCAGCCCCCCGGACCTTCCCTACGAGCAGTACTTC
CDR3aa: CASSPPDLPYEQYF

abundance: many
d_gene: NA
j_gene: TRBJ2-7
v_gene: TRBV11-2
CDR3nt: TGTGCCAGCAGCTTATGGGGTAGCTACTCCGAGCAGTACTTC
CDR3aa: CASSLWGSYSEQYF

abundance: many
d_gene: NA
j_gene: TRBJ1-3
v_gene: TRBV20-1
CDR3nt: TGCAGTGCTAGAGATGACAGCCGATCCTCTGGAAACACCATATATTTT
CDR3aa: CSARDDSRSSGNTIYF

abundance: NA
d_gene: TRBD1
j_gene: TRBJ1-1
v_gene: TRBV12-3/TRBV12-4
CDR3nt: TGTGCCAGCAGTTTATTTAGGGGGCTCCACACTGAAGCTTTCTTT
CDR3aa: CASSLFRGLHTEAFF

abundance: many
d_gene: NA
j_gene: TRBJ2-7
v_gene: TRBV29-1
CDR3nt: TGCAGCGCCGCCGTCGCCTACGAGCAGTACTTC
CDR3aa: CSAAVAYEQYF

abundance: NA
d_gene: NA
j_gene: TRBJ1-1
v_gene: TRBV12-3/TRBV12-4
CDR3nt: TGTGCCAGCAGTCCCTGGACAAGGCATAACACTGAAGCTTTCTTT
CDR3aa: CASSPWTRHNTEAFF

abundance: NA
d_gene: TRBD1
j_gene: TRBJ1-5
v_gene: TRBV19
CDR3nt: TGTGCCAGTAGTACCAGGGGACAGGGGGAACAGCCCCAGCATTTT
CDR3aa: CASSTRGQGEQPQHF

abundance: many
d_gene: NA
j_gene: TRBJ2-5
v_gene: TRBV11-2
CDR3nt: TGTGCCAGCACTCCAAGCGGAGAAGAGACCCAGTACTTC
CDR3aa: CASTPSGEETQYF

abundance: many
d_gene: NA
j_gene: TRBJ1-1
v_gene: TRBV11-2
CDR3nt: TGTGCCAGCAGCTCAAAGATTTCCCGGGGAGGACCTGAAGCTTTCTTT
CDR3aa: CASSSKISRGGPEAFF

abundance: many
d_gene: NA
j_gene: TRBJ1-1
v_gene: TRBV12-5
CDR3nt: TGTGCTAGTGGTGTTGACGTTTTCACTGAAGCTTTCTTT
CDR3aa: CASGVDVFTEAFF

abundance: many
d_gene: NA
j_gene: TRBJ1-1
v_gene: TRBV14
CDR3nt: TGTGCCAGCAGCGACCTCCTTATTAATCAAGCTGAAGCTTTCTTT
CDR3aa: CASSDLLINQAEAFF

abundance: many
d_gene: TRBD1
j_gene: TRBJ2-7
v_gene: TRBV2
CDR3nt: TGTGCCAGCAGTGAAACCGGGACAGGGGTCCCCTACGAGCAGTACTTC
CDR3aa: CASSETGTGVPYEQYF

abundance: many
d_gene: NA
j_gene: TRBJ1-5
v_gene: TRBV6-1
CDR3nt: TGTGCCAGCAGGGTAACAGCAGTTTATAGCAATCAGCCCCAGCATTTT
CDR3aa: CASRVTAVYSNQPQHF

abundance: many
d_gene: TRBD2
j_gene: TRBJ2-4
v_gene: TRBV20-1
CDR3nt: TGCAGTGCTAGAGAGCGGGGGGACCTAAACATTCAGTACTTC
CDR3aa: CSARERGDLNIQYF

abundance: many
d_gene: NA
j_gene: TRBJ1-2
v_gene: TRBV4-2
CDR3nt: TGTGCCAGCAGCCCTGAGGGAGGGGGGAACTATGGCTACACCTTC
CDR3aa: CASSPEGGGNYGYTF

abundance: NA
d_gene: TRBD1
j_gene: TRBJ1-3
v_gene: TRBV4-1
CDR3nt: TGCGCCAGCAGCCAAGAGTCACAGGGGCTTCCTAGAAACACCATATATTTT
CDR3aa: CASSQESQGLPRNTIYF

abundance: NA
d_gene: NA
j_gene: TRBJ1-5
v_gene: TRBV5-1
CDR3nt: TGCGCCAGCAGCTCGGGGTGGGGTCAGCCCCAGCATTTT
CDR3aa: CASSSGWGQPQHF

abundance: many
d_gene: TRBD2
j_gene: TRBJ2-5
v_gene: TRBV2
CDR3nt: TGTGCCAGCAGTGACGGCGCGGGAGGGTACCAAGAGACCCAGTACTTC
CDR3aa: CASSDGAGGYQETQYF

abundance: NA
d_gene: TRBD1
j_gene: TRBJ1-2
v_gene: TRBV5-5
CDR3nt: TGTGCCAGCAGCTTGCGCAGGGGGCCTGATGGCTACACCTTC
CDR3aa: CASSLRRGPDGYTF

abundance: many
d_gene: NA
j_gene: TRBJ2-7
v_gene: TRBV6-1
CDR3nt: TGTGCCAGCCTTAGCGGAACCTACGAGCAGTACTTC
CDR3aa: CASLSGTYEQYF

abundance: many
d_gene: TRBD1
j_gene: TRBJ1-5
v_gene: TRBV28
CDR3nt: TGTGCCAGCAGTTCCCCGACAGGGCTGTATCAGCCCCAGCATTTT
CDR3aa: CASSSPTGLYQPQHF

abundance: many
d_gene: NA
j_gene: TRBJ2-7
v_gene: TRBV12-3/TRBV12-4
CDR3nt: TGTGCCAGCAGCCCGACAAGTATGTACGAGCAGTACTTC
CDR3aa: CASSPTSMYEQYF

abundance: many
d_gene: NA
j_gene: TRBJ1-1
v_gene: TRBV6-1
CDR3nt: TGTGCCAGCAGTGAATTGGTGACTGAAGCTTTCTTT
CDR3aa: CASSELVTEAFF

abundance: many
d_gene: TRBD1
j_gene: TRBJ1-1
v_gene: TRBV6-5
CDR3nt: TGTGCCAGCAGGACCGGGACAGGTCAGATGAACACTGAAGCTTTCTTT
CDR3aa: CASRTGTGQMNTEAFF

abundance: many
d_gene: NA
j_gene: TRBJ1-1
v_gene: TRBV5-1
CDR3nt: TGCGCCAGCAGCCCCTTGGGTGGCACTGAAGCTTTCTTT
CDR3aa: CASSPLGGTEAFF

abundance: NA
d_gene: NA
j_gene: TRBJ1-1
v_gene: TRBV6-2/TRBV6-3
CDR3nt: TGTGCCAGCAGTTACTACAGTATGAACACTGAAGCTTTCTTT
CDR3aa: CASSYYSMNTEAFF

abundance: many
d_gene: NA
j_gene: TRBJ1-2
v_gene: TRBV12-3/TRBV12-4
CDR3nt: TGTGCCAGCGGGGAAGGTGGCTACACCTTC
CDR3aa: CASGEGGYTF

abundance: many
d_gene: TRBD1
j_gene: TRBJ1-2
v_gene: TRBV28
CDR3nt: TGTGCCAGCAGTCAATTTCAGGGACAGGGGCTCTTC
CDR3aa: CASSQFQGQGLF

abundance: many
d_gene: NA
j_gene: TRBJ1-1
v_gene: TRBV6-1
CDR3nt: TGTGCCAGCAGCCCACCGGACGGGGCGGGGAACACTGAAGCTTTCTTT
CDR3aa: CASSPPDGAGNTEAFF

abundance: many
d_gene: TRBD1
j_gene: TRBJ1-1
v_gene: TRBV5-1
CDR3nt: TGCGCCAGCACCTTCGGGACAGGGGGCTTGAACACTGAAGCTTTCTTT
CDR3aa: CASTFGTGGLNTEAFF

abundance: many
d_gene: NA
j_gene: TRBJ1-5
v_gene: TRBV6-5
CDR3nt: TGTGCCAGCAGTTACGAGGGCAGGGCGAATCAGCCCCAGCATTTT
CDR3aa: CASSYEGRANQPQHF

abundance: many
d_gene: NA
j_gene: TRBJ2-7
v_gene: TRBV7-9
CDR3nt: TGTGCCAGCAGCCCGTGGAGGGGTCTCTACGAGCAGTACTTC
CDR3aa: CASSPWRGLYEQYF

abundance: many
d_gene: TRBD1
j_gene: TRBJ1-1
v_gene: TRBV6-1
CDR3nt: TGTGCCAGCAGTGAAGCGGACAGGGGGACACTGAAAGCTTTCTTT
CDR3aa: CASSEADRGTLKAFF

abundance: NA
d_gene: NA
j_gene: TRBJ2-7
v_gene: TRBV20-1
CDR3nt: TGCAGTGCTAGAGATACCAGGGACGAGCAGTACTTC
CDR3aa: CSARDTRDEQYF

abundance: many
d_gene: TRBD2
j_gene: TRBJ2-7
v_gene: TRBV7-3
CDR3nt: TGTGCCAGCAGCTTAACCCCCTTAGCGGGCGCGCCCTACGAGCAGTACTTC
CDR3aa: CASSLTPLAGAPYEQYF

abundance: many
d_gene: NA
j_gene: TRBJ2-5
v_gene: TRBV12-3/TRBV12-4
CDR3nt: TGTGCCAGCAGGGACAGTGGGGGAGAGACCCAGTACTTC
CDR3aa: CASRDSGGETQYF

abundance: many
d_gene: TRBD1
j_gene: TRBJ1-1
v_gene: TRBV19
CDR3nt: TGTGCCAGTAGCCGACAGGGCCGAAACACTGAAGCTTTCTTT
CDR3aa: CASSRQGRNTEAFF

abundance: many
d_gene: NA
j_gene: TRBJ2-5
v_gene: TRBV6-5
CDR3nt: TGTGCCAGCAGTTACTCTCTGACGGGTGCCCAGTACTTC
CDR3aa: CASSYSLTGAQYF

abundance: many
d_gene: NA
j_gene: TRBJ2-7
v_gene: TRBV6-5
CDR3nt: TGTGCCAGCAGGGGACCCCCCGGCTACGAGCAGTACTTC
CDR3aa: CASRGPPGYEQYF

abundance: many
d_gene: NA
j_gene: TRBJ1-2
v_gene: TRBV6-5
CDR3nt: TGTGCCAGCAGTTTGACAGCTTACTATGGCTACACCTTC
CDR3aa: CASSLTAYYGYTF